This TCR beta chain came from a study of blood T cells in healthy people across ages. Concerning this clonotype: Its antigen is unidentified.

General study findings and limits: Observed TCR beta diversity per million T cells went down as age went up. This fall followed a roughly linear course with age. With donor CMV status unknown, expanded clonotype changes were possibly confounded. Strong correlation was found linking TCR beta diversity to naive T cell percentage.

CDR3 length: 14 amino acids. Between the trimmed V and J ends, which lost 8 bases and 7 bases, there was a span of 15 bases. In germline, CDR1 is SNHLY, CDR2 FYNNEI. The authors ran a second PCR of 7 to 11 cycles using a sample-barcoded 5' primer and a J-beta primer mix. TCRdb re-called the 5' RACE reads through MiXCR, storing one row per CDR3 protein. Among some 900,000 distinct CDR3 sequences listed, around 48% were seen once. Sequenced: blood. The origin of this receptor is a man aged 25 to 40 in good health. The gene calls are TRBV2 and TRBJ1-6; no clear D gene. DNA of the CDR3: TGTGCCAGCGTTGTCGGCGCGGGCAATTCACCCCTCCACTTT. Encoded protein: CASVVGAGNSPLHF.